The clone carrying this T cell receptor beta chain is a singleton in its sample. Its target is not known. A multiplex PCR was run with 60 Vbeta primers and 13 Jbeta primers. Clones were read by immunoSEQ multiplex PCR, and TCRdb kept only the in-frame ones, dropping some. Seen here are about 81,000 clones, just over 75% observed once, and the top ten hold around 3.1%. The V and J ends lost 6 bases and 8 bases, in that order; junction bases with no gene match: 10. The CDR3 runs to 15 residues. The germline V gene encodes CDR1 ENHRY and CDR2 SYGVKD. The data are from a study of cytomegalovirus exposure and HLA in healthy donors. In the study overall: In an early release, HLA-typed donors contributed about 80 million unique TCR sequences.

Whole-study results and caveats: In a later analysis, most CMV-associated TCR beta chains appeared HLA-restricted.

In nominal health when sampled, donors likely had unrecorded immune exposures nonetheless. This chain links TRBV10-3 with TRBJ1-4; 9 bases fit TRBD1. Sequencing input: PBMCs. This clonotype was obtained from a man aged 45-60 years in good health and CMV-seropositive. CDR3 amino acids: CAISQGTGKGEKLFF. Written as DNA, the CDR3 is TGTGCCATCAGCCAGGGGACAGGGAAAGGAGAAAAACTGTTTTTT.